Listed below are T cell receptor beta chains from one sample, sequenced in a study of PD-L1 blockade in urothelial cancer. Produced via immunoSEQ multiplex PCR; TCRdb's table is partial and in-frame only. The sample records fewer than 50,000 clones, roughly 85% being singletons. Specimen: PBMCs, collected around atezolizumab (anti-PD-L1) treatment. These receptors were collected from a man between 60 and 75 years old with urothelial cancer. The CDR3 runs from the conserved cysteine through the conserved F or W. Each record gives: D gene, clone size, J gene, V gene, CDR3 protein, CDR3 DNA. The D gene is left open where the match is weak. The size entry is marked missing in some rows and otherwise reads once, few, many or a size class.

TRBD1 | NA | TRBJ1-4 | TRBV5-6 | CASSLRQGAYSTNEKLFF | TGTGCCAGCAGCTTGAGGCAGGGGGCGTATTCAACTAATGAAAAACTGTTTTTT
TRBD1 | once | TRBJ2-1 | TRBV30 | CACDRGSGIPSSYNEQFF | TGTGCCTGTGACAGGGGTTCTGGGATCCCGAGCTCCTACAATGAGCAGTTCTTC
NA | NA | TRBJ2-3 | TRBV12-2 | CASRARDRGIDTQYF | TGTGCAAGTCGCGCCCGGGACAGGGGTATCGATACGCAGTATTTT
NA | once | TRBJ1-3 | TRBV19 | CASSMRAGDSGNTIYF | TGTGCCAGTAGTATGCGGGCAGGGGACTCTGGAAACACCATATATTTT
NA | NA | TRBJ1-1 | TRBV5-1 | CASSLGQQNTEAFF | TGCGCCAGCAGCTTGGGACAGCAGAACACTGAAGCTTTCTTT
TRBD2 | NA | TRBJ2-3 | TRBV13 | CASSPGLAVTDTQYF | TGTGCCAGCAGCCCCGGACTAGCGGTCACAGATACGCAGTATTTT
NA | NA | TRBJ1-3 | TRBV30 | CAWIERQWDTIYF | TGTGCCTGGATTGAGAGGCAATGGGACACCATATATTTT
TRBD2 | NA | TRBJ2-5 | TRBV7-6 | CASSKLSGVQETQYF | TGTGCCAGCAGCAAACTGAGCGGGGTCCAAGAGACCCAGTACTTC
TRBD2 | NA | TRBJ2-7 | TRBV6-5 | CASSARGVVYEQYF | TGTGCCAGCAGTGCTCGGGGGGTGGTCTACGAGCAGTACTTC
NA | NA | TRBJ2-2 | TRBV4-2 | CASSQGSTRGMNTGELFF | TGTGCCAGCAGCCAGGGCTCAACCCGGGGGATGAACACCGGGGAGCTGTTTTTT
NA | many | TRBJ1-4 | TRBV7-2 | CASSSPDSPNEKLFF | TGTGCCAGCAGCTCTCCCGACAGCCCGAATGAAAAACTGTTTTTT
NA | NA | TRBJ1-6 | TRBV9 | CASSVAEETPYNSPLHF | TGTGCCAGCAGCGTAGCTGAGGAGACCCCGTATAATTCACCCCTCCACTTT
TRBD1 | NA | TRBJ1-1 | TRBV6-6 | CASSPIEGQLNTEAFF | TGTGCCAGCAGTCCAATCGAGGGACAGTTGAACACTGAAGCTTTCTTT
TRBD2 | few | TRBJ2-3 | TRBV9 | CASSDGGGAVDTQYF | TGTGCCAGCAGCGATGGCGGGGGGGCGGTAGATACGCAGTATTTT
NA | NA | TRBJ2-2 | TRBV5-1 | CASSLAGGVREATGELFF | TGCGCCAGCAGCTTGGCCGGGGGAGTCAGGGAGGCGACCGGGGAGCTGTTTTTT
NA | NA | TRBJ1-2 | TRBV9 | CASSVAGRGNYGYTF | TGTGCCAGCAGCGTAGCAGGGAGGGGGAACTATGGCTACACCTTC
NA | NA | TRBJ2-1 | TRBV5-4 | CASSSIVGQPVYQFF | TGTGCCAGCAGCTCAATTGTTGGACAGCCGGTTTATCAGTTCTTC
NA | few | TRBJ2-3 | TRBV7-2 | CASSLDGLRTDTQYF | TGTGCCAGCAGCTTAGACGGACTGCGCACAGATACGCAGTATTTT
NA | NA | TRBJ2-3 | TRBV7-6 | CASSFPRAGGAVDTQYF | TGTGCCAGCAGCTTTCCGAGGGCTGGCGGGGCTGTAGATACGCAGTATTTT
NA | NA | TRBJ1-1 | TRBV9 | CASRGGIHEDTEAFF | TGTGCCAGCAGGGGGGGGATACATGAGGACACTGAAGCTTTCTTT
TRBD1 | once | TRBJ2-3 | TRBV5-4 | CASSLVGQDVRDTQYF | TGTGCCAGCAGCCTGGTTGGACAGGACGTTCGGGATACGCAGTATTTT
NA | NA | TRBJ2-2 | TRBV5-6 | CASSLANVGELFF | TGTGCCAGCAGCTTGGCCAATGTCGGGGAGCTGTTTTTT
NA | once | TRBJ1-1 | TRBV18 | CASSGANTEAFF | TGTGCCAGCTCAGGGGCGAACACTGAAGCTTTCTTT
NA | NA | TRBJ1-3 | TRBV5-4 | CASSLAGTGNTIYF | TGTGCCAGCAGCTTGGCAGGGACTGGAAACACCATATATTTT
NA | NA | TRBJ2-5 | TRBV28 | CASSTSSLRETQYF | TGTGCCAGTTCGACCAGCAGTTTGAGGGAGACCCAGTACTTC
NA | NA | TRBJ2-1 | TRBV9 | CASSVRDSDEQFF | TGTGCCAGCAGCGTTCGGGATAGCGATGAGCAGTTCTTC
NA | NA | TRBJ1-3 | TRBV29-1 | CRDGGSGNTIYF | TGCAGGGACGGGGGGTCGGGAAACACCATATATTTT
NA | NA | TRBJ1-2 | TRBV4-1 | CASSQDRLGGGYTF | TGCGCCAGCAGCCAAGATAGGCTTGGGGGGGGCTACACCTTC
NA | NA | TRBJ1-2 | TRBV30 | CAWTGVNYGYTF | TGTGCCTGGACAGGGGTCAACTATGGCTACACCTTC
NA | once | TRBJ1-1 | TRBV11-3 | CASRSRGLNTEAFF | TGTGCCAGCAGAAGCAGGGGCCTAAACACTGAAGCTTTCTTT
NA | NA | TRBJ2-7 | TRBV18 | CASSPLLSSYEQYF | TGTGCCAGCTCACCTCTCCTCAGCTCCTACGAGCAGTACTTC
TRBD1 | NA | TRBJ2-2 | TRBV2 | CASSGTVNTGELFF | TGTGCCAGTTCCGGGACAGTAAACACCGGGGAGCTGTTTTTT
NA | few | TRBJ1-6 | TRBV6-4 | CASKDGNRNSPLHF | TGTGCCAGCAAAGACGGGAACCGGAATTCACCCCTCCACTTT
NA | NA | TRBJ2-2 | TRBV18 | CASSPQSPGGGGELFF | TGTGCCAGCTCACCACAATCGCCTGGAGGTGGCGGGGAGCTGTTTTTT
TRBD1 | NA | TRBJ2-1 | TRBV27 | CASSHLPGQGYNEQFF | TGTGCCAGCAGTCACCTGCCGGGACAGGGATACAATGAGCAGTTCTTC
NA | NA | TRBJ1-2 | TRBV30 | CAWRYGGTNYGYTF | TGTGCCTGGAGGTACGGAGGGACTAACTATGGCTACACCTTC
TRBD1 | once | TRBJ1-5 | TRBV2 | CASSTQGALNQPQHF | TGTGCCAGCAGTACTCAGGGGGCTTTGAACCAGCCCCAGCATTTT
NA | NA | TRBJ1-4 | TRBV6-1 | CASSDSGGNEKLFF | TGTGCCAGCAGTGACTCCGGGGGTAATGAAAAACTGTTTTTT
TRBD1 | NA | TRBJ2-1 | TRBV27 | CASSSGTGAWNEQFF | TGTGCCAGCAGTTCCGGGACAGGGGCTTGGAATGAGCAGTTCTTC
TRBD1 | once | TRBJ1-5 | TRBV28 | CASSTRQGWNNQPQHF | TGTGCCAGCAGTACCCGACAGGGGTGGAACAATCAGCCCCAGCATTTT
NA | NA | TRBJ1-1 | TRBV7-8 | CASSLEADGEAFF | TGTGCCAGCAGCCTAGAGGCGGATGGGGAAGCTTTCTTT
TRBD2 | NA | TRBJ2-5 | TRBV6-5 | CASSKLADQETQYF | TGTGCCAGCAGCAAACTAGCGGACCAAGAGACCCAGTACTTC
NA | NA | TRBJ1-1 | TRBV7-3 | CASSPGGVGLNTEAFF | TGTGCCAGCAGCCCGGGGGGTGTTGGGTTGAACACTGAAGCTTTCTTT
TRBD1 | NA | TRBJ2-3 | TRBV7-9 | CASSLEQGAADTQYF | TGTGCCAGCAGCTTAGAACAGGGGGCCGCAGATACGCAGTATTTT
NA | NA | TRBJ1-1 | TRBV6-5 | CASSYSGTRLNTEAFF | TGTGCCAGCAGTTACTCCGGGACACGCTTGAACACTGAAGCTTTCTTT
NA | NA | TRBJ1-2 | TRBV15 | CATSRGTQVGYGYTF | TGTGCCACCAGCAGGGGTACCCAGGTTGGCTATGGCTACACCTTC
NA | NA | TRBJ1-6 | TRBV27 | CASSREGHSGSPLHF | TGTGCCAGCAGTCGAGAGGGACATTCAGGATCACCCCTCCACTTT
NA | NA | TRBJ2-3 | TRBV5-1 | CASSTSRGPDTQYF | TGCGCCAGCAGCACTAGCCGTGGCCCAGATACGCAGTATTTT
NA | NA | TRBJ2-1 | TRBV20-1 | CSASGEHEQFF | TGCAGTGCTTCCGGGGAGCATGAGCAGTTCTTC